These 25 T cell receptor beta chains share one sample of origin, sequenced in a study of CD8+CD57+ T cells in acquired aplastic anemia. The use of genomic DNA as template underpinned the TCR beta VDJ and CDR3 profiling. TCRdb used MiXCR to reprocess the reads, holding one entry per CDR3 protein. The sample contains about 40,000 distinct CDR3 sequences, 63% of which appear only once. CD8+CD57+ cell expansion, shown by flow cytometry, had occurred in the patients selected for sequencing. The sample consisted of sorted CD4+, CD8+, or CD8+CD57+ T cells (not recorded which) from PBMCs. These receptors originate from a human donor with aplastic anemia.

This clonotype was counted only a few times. CDR3 nucleotides: TGCAGCGTTGACTACGAGCAGTACTTC. Translation gives CSVDYEQYF. This chain links TRBV29-1 with TRBJ2-7; no definite D call. The V end lost 3 bases, the J end lost 3 bases, and 0 bases lay between the germline ends. Germline-derived CDR1 and CDR2 are SQVTM and ANQGSEA. CDR3 length equals 9 residues.

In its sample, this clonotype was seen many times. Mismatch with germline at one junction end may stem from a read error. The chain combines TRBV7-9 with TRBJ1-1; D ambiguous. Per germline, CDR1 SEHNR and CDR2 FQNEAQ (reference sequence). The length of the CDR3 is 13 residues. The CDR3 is CAGSLPQNTEAFF. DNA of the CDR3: TGTGCCGGCAGCCTCCCCCAGAACACTGAAGCTTTCTTT.

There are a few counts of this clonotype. This chain's CDR3 is CASSVRTGHQPQHF. The CDR3 coding sequence is TGTGCCAGTAGTGTACGGACAGGGCATCAGCCCCAGCATTTT. V gene TRBV19 combines with J gene TRBJ1-5; TRBD1 agrees at 8 bases. There are 14 residues in the CDR3. CDR1 LNHDA and CDR2 SQIVND come from the germline V gene (reference sequence). Germline trimming cut 5 bases from V and 5 bases from J; bases unmatched to any gene: 5. The variable domain in full, with the rest retrieved from reference TRBV19 and TRBJ1-5, is DGGITQSPKYLFRKEGQNVTLSCEQNLNHDAMYWYRQDPGQGLRLIYYSQIVNDFQKGDIAEGYSVSREKKESFPLTVTSAQKNPTAFYLCASSVRTGHQPQHFGDGTRLSIL.

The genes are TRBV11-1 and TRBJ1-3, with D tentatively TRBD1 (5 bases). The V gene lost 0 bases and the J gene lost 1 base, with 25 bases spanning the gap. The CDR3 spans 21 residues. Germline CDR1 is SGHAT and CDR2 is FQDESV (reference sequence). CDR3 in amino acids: CASSLAIGQGYIKGSGNTIYF. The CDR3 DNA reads TGTGCCAGCAGCTTAGCGATCGGGCAGGGCTACATAAAGGGGTCTGGAAACACCATATATTTT.

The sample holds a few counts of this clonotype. CDR3 bases: TGCGCCAGCAGCCCCGGGACACTGGAGGAGACCCAGTACTTC. It codes for CASSPGTLEETQYF. The V and J genes are TRBV5-1 and TRBJ2-5; TRBD1 is a possible D gene (6 bases). V shed 4 bases and J shed 5 bases, with 15 bases lying between them. The CDR3 runs to 14 residues. The germline V gene has CDR1 SGHRS and CDR2 YFSETQ.

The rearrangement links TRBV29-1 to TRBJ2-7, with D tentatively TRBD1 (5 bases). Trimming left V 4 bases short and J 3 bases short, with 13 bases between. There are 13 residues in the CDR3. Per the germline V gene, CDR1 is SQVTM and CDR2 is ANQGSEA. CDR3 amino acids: CSVVRGSSYEQYF. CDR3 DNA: TGCAGCGTTGTTAGGGGTTCTAGCTACGAGCAGTACTTC.

CDR3 DNA sequence: TGTGCCACCAGCGGCCTCGGCGGTGAGCAGTTCTTC. Amino acid sequence: CATSGLGGEQFF. The chain links TRBV15 to TRBJ2-1, with D unclear. Germline V gene lookup returns CDR1 LNHNV and CDR2 YYDKDF (reference sequence). The CDR3 runs 12 residues. Trimming took off 5 bases at V and 9 bases at J, with 11 bases between the two ends.

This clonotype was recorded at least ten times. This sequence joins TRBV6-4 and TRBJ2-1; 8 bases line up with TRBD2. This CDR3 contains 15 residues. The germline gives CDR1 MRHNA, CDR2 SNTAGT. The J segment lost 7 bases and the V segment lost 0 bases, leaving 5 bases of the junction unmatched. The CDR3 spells CASSDSNGGANEQFF. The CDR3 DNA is TGTGCCAGCAGTGACTCAAACGGGGGGGCGAATGAGCAGTTCTTC.

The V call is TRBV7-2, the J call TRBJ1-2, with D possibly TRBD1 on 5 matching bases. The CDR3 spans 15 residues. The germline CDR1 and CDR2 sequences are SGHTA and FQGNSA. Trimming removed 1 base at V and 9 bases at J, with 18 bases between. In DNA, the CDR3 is TGTGCCAGCAGCTTAGGCGGCAGGGACCGTAATAGCTACACCTTC. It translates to CASSLGGRDRNSYTF.

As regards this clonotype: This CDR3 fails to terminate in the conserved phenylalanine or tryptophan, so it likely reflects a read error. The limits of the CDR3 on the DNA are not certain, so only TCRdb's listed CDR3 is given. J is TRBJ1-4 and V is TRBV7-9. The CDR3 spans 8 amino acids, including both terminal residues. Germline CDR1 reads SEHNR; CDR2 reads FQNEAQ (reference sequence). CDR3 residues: CASNLLGI.

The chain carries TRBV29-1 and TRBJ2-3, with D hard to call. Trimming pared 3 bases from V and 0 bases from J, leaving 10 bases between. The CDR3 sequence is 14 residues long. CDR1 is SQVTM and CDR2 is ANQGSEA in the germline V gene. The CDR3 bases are TGCAGCGTTGACGTGGCAGTTAGCACAGATACGCAGTATTTT. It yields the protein CSVDVAVSTDTQYF.

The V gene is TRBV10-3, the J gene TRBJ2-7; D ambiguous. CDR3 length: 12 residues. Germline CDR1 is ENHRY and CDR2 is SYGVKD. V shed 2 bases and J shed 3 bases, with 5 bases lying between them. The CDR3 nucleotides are TGTGCCATCAGTGAGCCCTTCTACGAGCAGTACTTC. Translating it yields CAISEPFYEQYF.

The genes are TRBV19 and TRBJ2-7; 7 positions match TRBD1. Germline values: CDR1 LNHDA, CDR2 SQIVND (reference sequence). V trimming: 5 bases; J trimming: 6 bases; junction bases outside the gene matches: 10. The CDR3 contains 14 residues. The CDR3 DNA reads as TGTGCCAGTAGTTTCGTACAGGGGACCGCCGAGCAGTACTTC. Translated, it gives CASSFVQGTAEQYF.

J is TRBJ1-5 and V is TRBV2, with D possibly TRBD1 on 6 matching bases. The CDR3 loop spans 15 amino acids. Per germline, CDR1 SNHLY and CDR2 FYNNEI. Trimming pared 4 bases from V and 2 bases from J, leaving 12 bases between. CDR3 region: CASSAPGAGNQPQHF. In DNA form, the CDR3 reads TGTGCCAGCAGTGCTCCAGGGGCTGGCAATCAGCCCCAGCATTTT.

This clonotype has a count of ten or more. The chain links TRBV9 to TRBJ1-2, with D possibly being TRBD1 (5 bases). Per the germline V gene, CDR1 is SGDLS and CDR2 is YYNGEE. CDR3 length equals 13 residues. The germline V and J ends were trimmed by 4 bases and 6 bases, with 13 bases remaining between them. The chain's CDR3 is CASSLGGVDGYTF. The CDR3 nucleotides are TGTGCCAGCAGCCTGGGGGGGGTCGATGGCTACACCTTC.

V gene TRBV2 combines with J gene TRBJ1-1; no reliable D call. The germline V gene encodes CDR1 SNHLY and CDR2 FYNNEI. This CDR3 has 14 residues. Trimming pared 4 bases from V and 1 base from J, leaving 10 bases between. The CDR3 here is CASSAMHPNTEAFF. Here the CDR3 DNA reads TGTGCCAGCAGTGCTATGCACCCGAACACTGAAGCTTTCTTT.

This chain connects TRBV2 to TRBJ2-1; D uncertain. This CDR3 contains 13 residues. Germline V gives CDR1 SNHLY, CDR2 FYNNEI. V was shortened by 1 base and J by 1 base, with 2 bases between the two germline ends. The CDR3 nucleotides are TGTGCCAGCAGTGAAGGTTCCTACAATGAGCAGTTCTTC. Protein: CASSEGSYNEQFF.

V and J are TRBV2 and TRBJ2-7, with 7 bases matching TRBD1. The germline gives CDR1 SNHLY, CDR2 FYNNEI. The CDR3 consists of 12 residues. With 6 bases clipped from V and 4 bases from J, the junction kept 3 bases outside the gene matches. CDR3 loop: CASSDRVYEQYF. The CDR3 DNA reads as TGTGCCAGCAGCGACAGGGTTTACGAGCAGTACTTC.

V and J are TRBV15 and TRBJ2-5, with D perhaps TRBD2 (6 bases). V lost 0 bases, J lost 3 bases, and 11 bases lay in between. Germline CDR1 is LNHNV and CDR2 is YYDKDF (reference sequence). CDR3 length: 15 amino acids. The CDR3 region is CATSRDLASEETQYF. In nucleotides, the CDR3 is TGTGCCACCAGCAGAGATCTCGCTAGCGAAGAGACCCAGTACTTC. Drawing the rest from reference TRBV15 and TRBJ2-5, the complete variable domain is DAMVIQNPRYQVTQFGKPVTLSCSQTLNHNVMYWYQQKSSQAPKLLFHYYDKDFNNEADTPDNFQSRRPNTSFCFLDIRSPGLGDTAMYLCATSRDLASEETQYFGPGTRLLVL.

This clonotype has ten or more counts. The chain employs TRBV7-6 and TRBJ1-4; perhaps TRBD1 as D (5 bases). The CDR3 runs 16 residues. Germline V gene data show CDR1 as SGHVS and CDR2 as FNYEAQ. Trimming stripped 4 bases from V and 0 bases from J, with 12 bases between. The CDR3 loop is CASSSKGITTNEKLFF. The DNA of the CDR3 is TGTGCCAGCAGCTCGAAGGGGATTACAACTAATGAAAAACTGTTTTTT.

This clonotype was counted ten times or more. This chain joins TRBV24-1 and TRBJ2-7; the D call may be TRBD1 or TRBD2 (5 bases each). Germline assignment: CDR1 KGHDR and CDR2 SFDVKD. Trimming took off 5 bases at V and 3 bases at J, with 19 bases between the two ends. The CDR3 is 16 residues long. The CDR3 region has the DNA TGTGCCACCAGTGGCCCGACCGAGGGGTCCGTCTACGAGCAGTACTTC. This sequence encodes CATSGPTEGSVYEQYF.

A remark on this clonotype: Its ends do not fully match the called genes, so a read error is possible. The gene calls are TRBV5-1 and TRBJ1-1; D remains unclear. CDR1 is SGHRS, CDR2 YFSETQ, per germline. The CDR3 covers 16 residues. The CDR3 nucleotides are TGCGCCAGCAGCTTGCGAGGGAGGACTGTTGACACTAAAGCTTTCTTT. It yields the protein CASSLRGRTVDTKAFF.

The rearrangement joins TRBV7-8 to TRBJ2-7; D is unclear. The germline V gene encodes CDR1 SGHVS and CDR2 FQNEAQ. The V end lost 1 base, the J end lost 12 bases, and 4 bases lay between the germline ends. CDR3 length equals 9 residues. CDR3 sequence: CASSLERYF. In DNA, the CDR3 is TGTGCCAGCAGCTTAGAGAGGTACTTC. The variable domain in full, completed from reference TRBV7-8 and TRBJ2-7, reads GAGVSQSPRYKVAKRGQDVALRCDPISGHVSLFWYQQALGQGPEFLTYFQNEAQLDKSGLPSDRFFAERPEGSVSTLKIQRTQQEDSAVYLCASSLERYFGPGTRLTVT.

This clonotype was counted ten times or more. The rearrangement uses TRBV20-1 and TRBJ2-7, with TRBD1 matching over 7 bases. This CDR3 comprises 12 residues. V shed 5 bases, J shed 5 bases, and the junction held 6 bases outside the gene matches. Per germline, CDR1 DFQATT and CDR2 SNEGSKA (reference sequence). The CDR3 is CSALDRVDEQYF. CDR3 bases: TGCAGTGCTCTCGACAGGGTGGACGAGCAGTACTTC.

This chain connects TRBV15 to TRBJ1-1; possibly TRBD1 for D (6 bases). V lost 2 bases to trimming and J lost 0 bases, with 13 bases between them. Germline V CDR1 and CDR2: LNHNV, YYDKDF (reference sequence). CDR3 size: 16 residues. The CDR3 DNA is TGTGCCACCAGCAGAATAGCGGGGGGCCTGAACACTGAAGCTTTCTTT. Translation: CATSRIAGGLNTEAFF.